A single sample is the source of the 16 T cell receptor beta chains below, sequenced in a study of blood T cells in healthy people across ages. A second PCR of 7 to 11 cycles used a sample-barcoded 5' primer and a J-beta primer mix. TCRdb redid the calling of the 5' RACE reads with MiXCR, one entry per CDR3 protein. The data show about 1.6 million distinct CDR3 sequences, about 35% seen once. What was sequenced was blood. The receptor set was obtained from a woman younger than 45 in good health.

This clonotype was counted only a few times. J is TRBJ1-5 and V is TRBV20-1; possible D gene TRBD1, 6 bases. V was trimmed by 0 bases and J by 1 base, leaving 10 bases between them. The CDR3 is 15 amino acids. From germline, CDR1 is DFQATT and CDR2 SNEGSKA (reference sequence). This CDR3 reads CSAREGAKSNQPQHF. Here the CDR3 DNA reads TGCAGTGCTAGAGAGGGGGCAAAAAGCAATCAGCCCCAGCATTTT.

This clonotype was seen at least ten times. The chain uses TRBV29-1 and TRBJ2-5; TRBD1 matches at 10 bases. Per germline, CDR1 SQVTM and CDR2 ANQGSEA. Germline trimming cut 6 bases from V and 2 bases from J; bases unmatched to any gene: 9. CDR3 length equals 15 residues. CDR3 bases: TGCAGCGTCGCCCCATTGGACAGGGGGCAAGAGACCCAGTACTTC. Residues: CSVAPLDRGQETQYF.

This clonotype was counted at least ten times. The chain joins TRBV4-1 to TRBJ2-1; the D is unclear. The CDR3 length is 16 residues. Between the trimmed V and J ends, which lost 0 bases and 9 bases, there was a span of 18 bases. Germline assignment: CDR1 MGHRA and CDR2 YSYEKL. CDR3 sequence reads: CASSQDLARPWGEQFF. The DNA of the CDR3 is TGCGCCAGCAGCCAAGACCTCGCCCGACCTTGGGGTGAGCAGTTCTTC.

The rearrangement links TRBV20-1 to TRBJ2-1; 10 positions match TRBD2. The junction had 24 bases not matched to a gene; V was cut back by 4 bases and J by 9 bases. Germline-derived CDR1 and CDR2 are DFQATT and SNEGSKA (reference sequence). The CDR3 spans 19 residues. The CDR3: CSATGRWGLLAGRLGEQFF. The DNA for the CDR3 is TGCAGTGCTACTGGGAGATGGGGCTTACTAGCGGGAAGGTTGGGTGAGCAGTTCTTC.

The chain couples TRBV24-1 to TRBJ2-1; 14 bases match TRBD2. The CDR3 runs to 17 residues. The V gene end was trimmed by 4 bases and the J gene end by 8 bases; junction bases not matched to a gene: 9. Germline V gives CDR1 KGHDR, CDR2 SFDVKD. In nucleotides, the CDR3 is TGTGCCACCAGTGACCCGGGACTAGCGGGAGACGATGATGAGCAGTTCTTC. Protein: CATSDPGLAGDDDEQFF.

The chain combines TRBV20-1 with TRBJ2-1; 11 nucleotides agree with TRBD2. The CDR3 consists of 17 residues. Germline values: CDR1 DFQATT, CDR2 SNEGSKA (reference sequence). V dropped 5 bases and J dropped 6; count of bases not matched to a gene: 15. Here the CDR3 DNA reads TGCAGTGCTCGTTCCTCCGAAACTAGCGGGAGACCCAATGAGCAGTTCTTC. Amino acids: CSARSSETSGRPNEQFF.

In regard to this clonotype: The junction departs from germline at one end; a sequencing error may be responsible. The genes are TRBV27 and TRBJ1-2; D may be TRBD1 (6 bases). The germline gives CDR1 MNHEY, CDR2 SMNVEV (reference sequence). The CDR3 contains 13 residues. The CDR3 loop is CAGRDTLNYGYTF. The CDR3, as DNA: TGTGCCGGCAGGGACACTTTAAACTATGGCTACACCTTC.

On this clonotype itself: Sequence at one end of the junction differs from germline and may be a read error. The rearrangement uses TRBV6-6 and TRBJ2-3; 7 bases are a match to TRBD2. The CDR3 is 15 amino acids. Germline V gene sequence: CDR1 MNHNY, CDR2 SVGAGI (reference sequence). The CDR3 DNA sequence: TGTACCAGTTGCGGGGGAAACGGGTGGGCAGATACGCAGTATTTT. Encoded protein: CTSCGGNGWADTQYF.

As regards this clonotype: This may arise from a read error, as a much more abundant clone is one base away. This chain connects TRBV29-1 to TRBJ1-2, with TRBD1 as a possible D gene (5 bases). Trimming took 1 base from V and 2 from J, leaving 20 bases between them. CDR1 and CDR2 from the germline V gene are SQVTM and ANQGSEA. CDR3 length: 17 amino acids. The DNA for the CDR3 is TGCAGCGTTGAAGCTTACAGGATTGGTGTGAGAAACTATGGCTACACCTTC. It encodes CSVEAYRIGVRNYGYTF.

The chain links TRBV7-2 to TRBJ1-2; 7 bases are shared with TRBD1. The CDR3 runs to 12 residues. The germline CDR1 and CDR2 sequences are SGHTA and FQGNSA. Unmatched junction bases numbered 4, after V lost 4 bases and J lost 8 bases. This CDR3 reads CASSSEGQGYTF. CDR3 coding DNA: TGTGCCAGCAGCTCGGAGGGACAGGGCTACACCTTC.

This clonotype has only a few counts. The chain employs TRBV6-5 and TRBJ2-5; 7 nucleotides line up with TRBD1. The CDR3 extends over 14 amino acids. The germline V gene has CDR1 MNHEY and CDR2 SVGAGI. V lost 6 bases and J lost 6; bases outside the gene matches: 10. CDR3 bases: TGTGCCAGCAGGATGGACAGGACCGTTAAGACCCAGTACTTC. It specifies CASRMDRTVKTQYF.

The rearrangement uses TRBV7-9 and TRBJ2-1; 8 bases are shared with TRBD2. Germline-derived CDR1 and CDR2 are SEHNR and FQNEAQ (reference sequence). V shed 0 bases, J shed 15 bases, and the junction held 4 bases outside the gene matches. The CDR3 is made up of 12 amino acids. CDR3 bases: TGTGCCAGCAGCTTAGCAGGAGCGGGGGTGTTCTTC. It encodes CASSLAGAGVFF.

The chain uses TRBV6-5 and TRBJ2-2, with no clear D. CDR1 is MNHEY, CDR2 SVGAGI, per germline. CDR3 size: 13 residues. The V end was cut by 9 bases, the J end by 7 bases, with 15 bases between. CDR3 DNA sequence: TGTGCCAGTGATGCGTTGGAAGACGGGGAGCTGTTTTTT. This translates into CASDALEDGELFF.

The chain uses TRBV27 and TRBJ1-2; 9 bases agree with TRBD1. Looked up from germline, CDR1 is MNHEY and CDR2 is SMNVEV (reference sequence). This CDR3 region has 14 residues. Trimming at V came to 6 bases and at J to 4 bases, leaving 6 bases not matched to a gene. CDR3 sequence reads: CASSPRTGVYGYTF. DNA for the CDR3: TGTGCCAGCAGCCCCCGGACAGGGGTCTATGGCTACACCTTC.

The rearrangement links TRBV3-1 to TRBJ1-1; D remains unclear. Germline V gene sequence: CDR1 LGHDT, CDR2 YNNKEL (reference sequence). The ends were cut back, 4 bases at V and 4 bases at J, with 10 bases in the middle. This CDR3 spans 13 amino acids. The CDR3 region is CASSPAVRTEAFF. The CDR3 nucleotides are TGTGCCAGCAGCCCGGCGGTACGCACTGAAGCTTTCTTT.

This clonotype was counted between two and nine times. The rearrangement uses TRBV14 and TRBJ2-3, with D hard to call. V lost 4 bases, J lost 6 bases, and 8 bases lay in between. Germline values: CDR1 SGHDN, CDR2 FVKESK. The CDR3 is 12 residues long. The CDR3 region has the DNA TGTGCCAGCAGCCGTGGTATGGATACGCAGTATTTT. Its protein product is CASSRGMDTQYF.